These 13 T cell receptor beta chains were all obtained from the same sample, sequenced in a study of blood T cell repertoires in COVID-19. Clones were read by immunoSEQ multiplex PCR, and TCRdb kept only the in-frame ones, dropping some. This table holds a few hundred thousand clones, about nine tenths found once. Sequenced: peripheral blood. The receptor source for this set is a woman younger than 45 with active or convalescent COVID-19.

The CDR3 DNA follows: TGTGCCAGCAGTTTAACAGGGAACACTGAAGCTTTCTTT. Its translation: CASSLTGNTEAFF. The gene calls are TRBV28 and TRBJ1-1; D perhaps matches TRBD1 (5 bases). The CDR3 length is 13 residues. Between the trimmed V and J ends, which lost 2 bases and 1 base, there was a span of 5 bases. Germline loops: CDR1 MDHEN, CDR2 SYDVKM.

This sequence joins TRBV18 and TRBJ2-5; no clear D gene. Per germline, CDR1 KGHSH and CDR2 LQKENI. V lost 3 bases and J 2 bases, leaving 13 bases between the germline ends. The CDR3 covers 15 residues. Here the CDR3 reads CASSPRQLLQETQYF. The CDR3, as DNA: TGTGCCAGCTCACCGAGGCAACTTTTACAAGAGACCCAGTACTTC.

This clone was detected only a few times. The chain is built from TRBV5-6 and TRBJ1-5; D is unclear. Germline V gene data show CDR1 as SGHDT and CDR2 as YYEEEE. The CDR3 covers 15 residues. The V gene lost 0 bases and the J gene lost 5 bases, with 12 bases spanning the gap. The CDR3 region has the DNA TGTGCCAGCAGCTTGGGCGGTCGGACTGATCAGCCCCAGCATTTT. This encodes CASSLGGRTDQPQHF. Complete variable domain (other parts from reference TRBV5-6 and TRBJ1-5): DAGVTQSPTHLIKTRGQQVTLRCSPKSGHDTVSWYQQALGQGPQFIFQYYEEEERQRGNFPDRFSGHQFPNYSSELNVNALLLGDSALYLCASSLGGRTDQPQHFGDGTRLSIL.

The chain is built from TRBV7-2 and TRBJ2-1; 9 bases are shared with TRBD1. The CDR3 is 15 residues long. The germline V gene has CDR1 SGHTA and CDR2 FQGNSA. V shed 5 bases and J 5 bases; nucleotides not matched to a gene: 7. The CDR3 region has the DNA TGTGCCAGCAGCCTAAACAGGGGGCCAAACAATGAGCAGTTCTTC. Encoded protein: CASSLNRGPNNEQFF.

The chain couples TRBV9 to TRBJ2-5, with TRBD2 identical over 7 bases. The CDR3 totals 17 residues. The V and J ends lost 0 bases and 4 bases, in that order; junction bases with no gene match: 12. Germline values: CDR1 SGDLS, CDR2 YYNGEE. Here the CDR3 reads CASSVVGGGAGRETQYF. The CDR3 DNA reads TGTGCCAGCAGCGTAGTCGGCGGGGGTGCAGGACGAGAGACCCAGTACTTC.

The CDR3 here is CASSFQAMTTNEKLFF. The CDR3, as DNA: TGTGCCAGCAGTTTTCAGGCGATGACGACTAATGAAAAACTGTTTTTT. This chain joins TRBV27 and TRBJ1-4; no firm D call. The V gene's germline CDR1 is MNHEY and CDR2 SMNVEV (reference sequence). V was cut by 3 bases and J by 2 bases, with 13 bases left in between. The CDR3 has 16 amino acids.

This clone has a single count. In DNA form, the CDR3 reads TGTGCCAGCAGCCGGGGGTCGGACTCAGCATACGAGCAGTACTTC. It codes for CASSRGSDSAYEQYF. The J gene is TRBJ2-7, the V gene TRBV5-4; TRBD2 might be the D (6 bases). Germline CDR1 reads SGHNT; CDR2 reads YYREEE (reference sequence). The CDR3 spans 15 residues. Trimming shortened V by 4 bases and J by 4 bases, and 18 bases separated the two germline ends.

Of note for this clone: The same CDR3 can be traced to other DNA sequences in this sample. Written as DNA, the CDR3 is TGTGCCAGCAGCCAGCAGGGATACACCGGGGAGCTGTTTTTT. Translating gives CASSQQGYTGELFF. This sequence joins TRBV14 and TRBJ2-2; TRBD1 might be the D (5 bases). Deletions cut 3 bases from V and 3 bases from J, with 8 bases between. The CDR3 runs 14 residues. CDR1 is SGHDN and CDR2 is FVKESK in the germline V gene.

This chain uses TRBV18 with TRBJ1-2; 7 bases align to TRBD1. The germline gives CDR1 KGHSH, CDR2 LQKENI. The ends lost 3 bases at V and 7 bases at J; junction bases unmatched: 11. This CDR3 has 15 amino acids. CDR3 sequence: CASSPSPTGSAGYTF. The CDR3 region has the DNA TGTGCCAGCTCACCGTCCCCGACAGGGTCGGCTGGCTACACCTTC. The full variable domain, in which reference TRBV18 and TRBJ1-2 provide the parts outside the CDR3, is NAGVMQNPRHLVRRRGQEARLRCSPMKGHSHVYWYRQLPEEGLKFMVYLQKENIIDESGMPKERFSAEFPKEGPSILRIQQVVRGDSAAYFCASSPSPTGSAGYTFGSGTRLTVV.

A few counts support this clone. V gene TRBV9 combines with J gene TRBJ2-1; 11 bases agree with TRBD2. CDR3 length equals 15 residues. The junction had 8 bases not matched to a gene; V was cut back by 3 bases and J by 9 bases. Germline V gene data show CDR1 as SGDLS and CDR2 as YYNGEE. The CDR3 region has the DNA TGTGCCAGCAGCGCGTTAGAGCTAGCGGGGGGTGAGCAGTTCTTC. Protein: CASSALELAGGEQFF.

The chain couples TRBV4-2 to TRBJ2-5; D perhaps matches TRBD2 (7 bases). This CDR3 spans 14 amino acids. Trimming cost V 0 bases and J 5 bases, with 10 bases left between them. Per germline, CDR1 LGHNA and CDR2 YNFKEQ. CDR3 protein: CASSQEGGRETQYF. The CDR3 region has the DNA TGTGCCAGCAGCCAAGAGGGGGGGCGTGAGACCCAGTACTTC.

CDR3 coding DNA: TGCAGTGCTTGGGACAGCTATGGCTACACCTTC. Protein sequence: CSAWDSYGYTF. The chain joins TRBV20-1 to TRBJ1-2; TRBD1 agrees at 7 bases. Germline CDR1 and CDR2: DFQATT and SNEGSKA (reference sequence). The J segment lost 4 bases and the V segment lost 5 bases, leaving 1 base of the junction unmatched. The CDR3 length is 11 residues.

This clone was counted a few times. The chain uses TRBV28 and TRBJ1-3; 7 bases fit TRBD1. V shed 8 bases, J shed 3 bases, and the junction held 7 bases outside the gene matches. The CDR3 extends over 14 amino acids. Germline-derived CDR1 and CDR2 are MDHEN and SYDVKM. The CDR3 loop is CASGLTGNGNTIYF. CDR3 nucleotides: TGTGCCAGCGGCCTGACAGGGAATGGAAACACCATATATTTT.